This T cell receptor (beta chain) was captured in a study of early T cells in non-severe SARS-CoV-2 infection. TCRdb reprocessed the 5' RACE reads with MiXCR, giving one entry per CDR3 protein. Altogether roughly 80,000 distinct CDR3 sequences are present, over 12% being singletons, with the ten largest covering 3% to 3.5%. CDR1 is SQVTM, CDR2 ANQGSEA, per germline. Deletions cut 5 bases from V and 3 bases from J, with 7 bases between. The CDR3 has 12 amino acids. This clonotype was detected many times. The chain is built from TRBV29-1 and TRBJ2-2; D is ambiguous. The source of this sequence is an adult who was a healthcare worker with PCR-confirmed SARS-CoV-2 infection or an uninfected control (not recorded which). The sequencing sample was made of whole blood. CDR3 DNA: TGCAGCGTTCCAGGATACACCGGGGAGCTGTTTTTT. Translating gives CSVPGYTGELFF.